This TCR beta chain came from a study of immune evolution from preneoplasia to lung adenocarcinoma. Study details: HLA loss of heterozygosity: roughly 6.4% AIS, about 14% MIA, more than 25% ADC, none AAH.

The protocol was immunoSEQ multiplex PCR, while the TCRdb copy is restricted to in-frame clones and leaves out a portion. The sample records 14,000 or so clones, around 86% being singletons. J lost 7 bases, V lost 2 bases, and 4 bases had no gene match. This CDR3 comprises 15 residues. Per the germline V gene, CDR1 is MNHNY and CDR2 is SVGAGI (reference sequence). This clone was observed once. The genes are TRBV6-6 and TRBJ2-2; 10 nucleotides match TRBD1. This clonotype was obtained from a donor older than 65 with lung adenocarcinoma. The sample taken for sequencing was FFPE lung adenocarcinoma in situ tissue. Written as DNA, the CDR3 is TGTGCCAGCAGTTACCCGGGACAGGGGTACGGGGAGCTGTTTTTT. This codes for CASSYPGQGYGELFF.